A selection of T cell receptor beta chains follows, all from one sample in a study of blood T cell repertoires in COVID-19. Assay: immunoSEQ multiplex PCR; the TCRdb copy retains only in-frame clones and omits some. The sample contains some 500,000 clones, roughly nine tenths of which appear only once. Source material: peripheral blood. The receptor set was obtained from a woman in her fifties or sixties with COVID-19, enrolled during active disease. CDR3s leave out the opening cysteine and the closing phenylalanine or tryptophan. D genes are given only for firm matches.

J gene,V gene,D gene,CDR3 protein
TRBJ2-1,TRBV4-1,-,ASSQDRFEINTEQF
TRBJ1-1,TRBV10-3,-,AISEYRVPEAF
TRBJ2-5,TRBV30,TRBD1,ACDQDRAGGTQY
TRBJ2-1,TRBV24-1,-,ATAQGSSYNEQF
TRBJ1-2,TRBV15,-,ATSRESGTTPYGYT
TRBJ2-1,TRBV15,-,ATSRPPGLSQEQF
TRBJ1-1,TRBV7-9,-,ASSQALDGGDLMAF
TRBJ1-1,TRBV2,-,ASIGARAEAF
TRBJ2-7,TRBV9,-,ASSLGGASYEQY
TRBJ2-7,TRBV30,-,ACLQEYLGDEQY
TRBJ1-5,TRBV7-9,TRBD1,ASSLDRADGQPQH
TRBJ1-4,TRBV2,TRBD1,ASSDQGGNEKLF
TRBJ1-1,TRBV3-1/TRBV3-2,-,ASSQDPRGDTEAF
TRBJ1-2,TRBV19,TRBD1,ASSIEGTGPSGYT
TRBJ2-7,TRBV28,-,ASIQGGTPGTEQY
TRBJ1-3,TRBV7-9,TRBD1,ASSARTGSGNTIY
TRBJ2-3,TRBV5-6,TRBD2,ASSFRTRGDTQY
TRBJ1-5,TRBV3-1/TRBV3-2,-,ASSQGTGGNQPQH
TRBJ2-7,TRBV28,-,ASSLRGQVYEQY
TRBJ1-1,TRBV5-1,-,ASSSGRGSTEAF
TRBJ2-1,TRBV14,-,ASSQDWAGSYNEQF
TRBJ1-6,TRBV30,-,AWNGPEHNSPLH
TRBJ1-2,TRBV5-1,TRBD1,ASSTGQGVDGYT
TRBJ1-3,TRBV3-1/TRBV3-2,TRBD1,ASSRDRYSGNTIY
TRBJ2-1,TRBV28,TRBD2,ASSLWTSGYYNEQF
TRBJ2-5,TRBV20-1,-,SAPGQETQY
TRBJ1-1,TRBV3-1/TRBV3-2,-,ASSQGYTEAF
TRBJ2-1,TRBV3-1/TRBV3-2,-,ASSQEVSPYEQF
TRBJ2-7,TRBV9,TRBD2,ASSPRGGPGGEQY
TRBJ1-5,TRBV2,TRBD1,ASSERGTGLQPQH
TRBJ2-7,TRBV19,-,ASSIAGSSYEQY